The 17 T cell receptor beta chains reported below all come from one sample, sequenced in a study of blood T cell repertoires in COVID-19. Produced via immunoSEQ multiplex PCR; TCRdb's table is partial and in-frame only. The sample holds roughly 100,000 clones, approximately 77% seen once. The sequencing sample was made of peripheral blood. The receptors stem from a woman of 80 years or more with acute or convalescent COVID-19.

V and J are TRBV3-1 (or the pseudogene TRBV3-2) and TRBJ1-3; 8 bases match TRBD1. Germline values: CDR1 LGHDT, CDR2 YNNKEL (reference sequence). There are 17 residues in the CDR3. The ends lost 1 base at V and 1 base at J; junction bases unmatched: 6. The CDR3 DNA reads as TGTGCCAGCAGCCAAGGCCCCGGACAGGGTTCTGGAAACACCATATATTTT. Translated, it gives CASSQGPGQGSGNTIYF.

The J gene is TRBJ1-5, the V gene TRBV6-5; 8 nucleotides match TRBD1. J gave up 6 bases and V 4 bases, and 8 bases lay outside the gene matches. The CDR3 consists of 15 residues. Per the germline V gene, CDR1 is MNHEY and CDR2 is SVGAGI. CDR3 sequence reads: CASSFDRGAVQPQHF. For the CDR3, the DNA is TGTGCCAGCAGTTTCGACAGGGGTGCGGTTCAGCCCCAGCATTTT.

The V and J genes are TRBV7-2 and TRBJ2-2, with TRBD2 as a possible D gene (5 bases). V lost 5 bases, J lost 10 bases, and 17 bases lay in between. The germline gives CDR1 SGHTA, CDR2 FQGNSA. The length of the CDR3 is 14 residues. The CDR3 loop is CASSAFMGEEELFF. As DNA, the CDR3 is TGTGCCAGCAGCGCTTTTATGGGAGAGGAGGAGCTGTTTTTT.

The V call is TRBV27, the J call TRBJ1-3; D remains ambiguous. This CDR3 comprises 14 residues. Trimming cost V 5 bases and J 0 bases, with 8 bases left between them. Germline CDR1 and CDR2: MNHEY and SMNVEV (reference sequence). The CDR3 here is CASSPQYSGNTIYF. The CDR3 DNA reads TGTGCCAGCAGTCCACAGTACTCTGGAAACACCATATATTTT.

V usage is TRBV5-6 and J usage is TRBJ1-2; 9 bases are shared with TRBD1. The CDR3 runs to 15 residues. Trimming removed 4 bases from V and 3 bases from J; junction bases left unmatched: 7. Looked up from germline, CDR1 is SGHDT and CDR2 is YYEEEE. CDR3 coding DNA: TGTGCCAGCAGCCTCCCCGACAGGGGGGACTATGGCTACACCTTC. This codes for CASSLPDRGDYGYTF.

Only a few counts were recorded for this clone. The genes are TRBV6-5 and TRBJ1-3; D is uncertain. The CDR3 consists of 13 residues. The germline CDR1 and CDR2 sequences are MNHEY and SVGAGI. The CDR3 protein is CVSTTGNGNTIYF. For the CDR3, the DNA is TGTGTATCTACGACGGGTAATGGAAACACCATATATTTT.

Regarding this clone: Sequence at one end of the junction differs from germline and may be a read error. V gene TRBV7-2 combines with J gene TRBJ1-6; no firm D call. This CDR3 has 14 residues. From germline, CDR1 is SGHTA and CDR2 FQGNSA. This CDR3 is CVSSLVKQDSPLHF. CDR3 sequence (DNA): TGTGTCAGCAGCTTAGTAAAGCAGGATTCACCCCTCCACTTT.

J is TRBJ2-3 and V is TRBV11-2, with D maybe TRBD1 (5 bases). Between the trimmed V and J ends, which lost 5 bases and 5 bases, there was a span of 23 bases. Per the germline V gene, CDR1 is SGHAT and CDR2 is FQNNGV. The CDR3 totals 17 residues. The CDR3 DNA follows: TGTGCCAGCAGCCTAAACACAGGATCCCCGGGTTTAGATACGCAGTATTTT. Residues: CASSLNTGSPGLDTQYF.

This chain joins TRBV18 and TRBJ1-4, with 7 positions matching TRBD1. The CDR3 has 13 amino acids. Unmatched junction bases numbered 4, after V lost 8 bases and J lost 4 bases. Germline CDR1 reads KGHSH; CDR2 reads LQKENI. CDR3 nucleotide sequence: TGTGCCAGCGCCGGGACAGATAATGAAAAACTGTTTTTT. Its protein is CASAGTDNEKLFF.

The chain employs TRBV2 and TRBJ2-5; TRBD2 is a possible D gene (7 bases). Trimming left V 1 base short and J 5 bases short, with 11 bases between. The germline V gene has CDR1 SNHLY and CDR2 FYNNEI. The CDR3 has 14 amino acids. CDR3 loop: CASSEGGGWETQYF. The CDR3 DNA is TGTGCCAGCAGTGAAGGGGGGGGCTGGGAGACCCAGTACTTC. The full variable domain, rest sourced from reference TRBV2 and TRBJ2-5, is EPEVTQTPSHQVTQMGQEVILRCVPISNHLYFYWYRQILGQKVEFLVSFYNNEISEKSEIFDDQFSVERPDGSNFTLKIRSTKLEDSAMYFCASSEGGGWETQYFGPGTRLLVL.

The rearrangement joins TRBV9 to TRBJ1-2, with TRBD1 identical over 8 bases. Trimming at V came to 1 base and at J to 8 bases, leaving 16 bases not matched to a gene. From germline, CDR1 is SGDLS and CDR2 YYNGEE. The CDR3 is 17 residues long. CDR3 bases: TGTGCCAGCAGCGTAACCCCAATCGACAGGGGATCTGGAGGCTACACCTTC. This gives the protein CASSVTPIDRGSGGYTF.

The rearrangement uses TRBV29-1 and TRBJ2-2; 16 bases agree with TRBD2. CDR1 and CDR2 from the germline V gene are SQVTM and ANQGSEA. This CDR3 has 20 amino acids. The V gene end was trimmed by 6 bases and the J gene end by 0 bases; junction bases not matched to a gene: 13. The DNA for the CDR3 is TGCAGCGTCCGGGGACTAGCGGGAGGGCCGACGTCTTCGAACACCGGGGAGCTGTTTTTT. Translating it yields CSVRGLAGGPTSSNTGELFF.

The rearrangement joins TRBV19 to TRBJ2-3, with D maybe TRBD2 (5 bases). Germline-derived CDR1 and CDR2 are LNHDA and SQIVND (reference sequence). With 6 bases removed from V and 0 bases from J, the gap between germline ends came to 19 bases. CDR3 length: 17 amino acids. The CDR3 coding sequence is TGTGCCAGTAGCGATGGTGCTGCGGACTTTAGCACAGATACGCAGTATTTT. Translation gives CASSDGAADFSTDTQYF.

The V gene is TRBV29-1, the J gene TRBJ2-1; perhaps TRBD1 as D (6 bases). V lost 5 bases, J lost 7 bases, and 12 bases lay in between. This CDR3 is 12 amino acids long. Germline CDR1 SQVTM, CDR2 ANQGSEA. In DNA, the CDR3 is TGCAGCGTTTCCAACACAGGGAATGAGCAGTTCTTC. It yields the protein CSVSNTGNEQFF.

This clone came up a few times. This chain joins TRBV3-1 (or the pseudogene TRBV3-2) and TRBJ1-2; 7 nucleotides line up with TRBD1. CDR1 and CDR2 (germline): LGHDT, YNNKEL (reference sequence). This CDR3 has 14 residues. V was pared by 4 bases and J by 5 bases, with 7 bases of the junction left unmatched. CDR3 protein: CASSPDSTGYGYTF. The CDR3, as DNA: TGTGCCAGCAGCCCAGATTCGACAGGGTATGGCTACACCTTC.

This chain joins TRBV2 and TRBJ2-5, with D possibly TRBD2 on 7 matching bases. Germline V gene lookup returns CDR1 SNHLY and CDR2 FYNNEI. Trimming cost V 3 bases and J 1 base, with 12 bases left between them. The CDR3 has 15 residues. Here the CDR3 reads CASSDRGAGQETQYF. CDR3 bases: TGTGCCAGCAGTGATCGGGGGGCGGGCCAAGAGACCCAGTACTTC.

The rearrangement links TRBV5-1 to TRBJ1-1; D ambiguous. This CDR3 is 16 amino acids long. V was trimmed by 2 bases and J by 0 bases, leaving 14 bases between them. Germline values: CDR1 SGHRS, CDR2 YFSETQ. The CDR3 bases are TGCGCCAGCAGCTTAAATGGCCAGGCCATGAACACTGAAGCTTTCTTT. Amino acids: CASSLNGQAMNTEAFF.